The text below deals with one T cell receptor (beta chain). This record belongs to a study of control samples from healthy donors and cancer patients. CDR1 and CDR2 from the germline V gene are SNHLY and FYNNEI. Trimming pared 5 bases from V and 3 bases from J, leaving 18 bases between. The CDR3 loop spans 16 amino acids. Clones were sequenced by immunoSEQ multiplex PCR, and TCRdb holds only the in-frame ones, with some missing. The sample yields approximately 190,000 clones, of which the top ten take up roughly 2%. The chain employs TRBV2 and TRBJ2-3, with TRBD2 as a possible D gene (6 bases). Sequenced: blood. The clonotype was recovered from a woman in her twenties or thirties in good health. Written as DNA, the CDR3 is TGTGCCAGCAGTCCACTTGGGGGGATTACGACAGATACGCAGTATTTT. Translating gives CASSPLGGITTDTQYF.